The 16 T cell receptor beta chains reported below all come from one sample, sequenced in a study of radiotherapy plus CTLA-4 blockade in lung cancer. Repertoires were generated with immunoSEQ multiplex PCR, while TCRdb's copy carries only in-frame clones and drops some. The sample has about 57,000 clones, roughly 80% seen once; the top ten hold approximately 15%. This material consisted of peripheral blood, taken from a patient treated with radiotherapy plus ipilimumab. The receptors come from a human donor with non-small cell lung cancer who had a complete response to radiotherapy plus ipilimumab.

J is TRBJ2-3 and V is TRBV25-1; 8 nucleotides match TRBD2. After removal of 2 bases from V and 3 bases from J, the junction contained 4 bases not matched to a gene. The germline V gene encodes CDR1 MGHDK and CDR2 SYGVNS. This CDR3 is 15 amino acids long. Here the CDR3 reads CASSEIAGLTDTQYF. For the CDR3, the DNA is TGTGCCAGCAGTGAAATAGCGGGACTGACAGATACGCAGTATTTT. The full variable domain, its missing parts supplied by reference TRBV25-1 and TRBJ2-3, is EADIYQTPRYLVIGTGKKITLECSQTMGHDKMYWYQQDPGMELHLIHYSYGVNSTEKGDLSSESTVSRIRTEHFPLTLESARPSHTSQYLCASSEIAGLTDTQYFGPGTRLTVL.

This clone came up once. The chain combines TRBV7-9 with TRBJ2-1; D is ambiguous. The CDR3 totals 12 residues. The V and J ends lost 5 bases and 7 bases respectively, with 9 bases between them. CDR1 and CDR2 (germline): SEHNR, FQNEAQ (reference sequence). CDR3 loop: CASSPPGNEQFF. The CDR3 DNA reads as TGTGCCAGCAGCCCTCCCGGGAATGAGCAGTTCTTC.

The chain has TRBV27 and TRBJ2-3; D is possibly TRBD1 (6 bases). Trimming took 5 bases from V and 2 from J, leaving 14 bases between them. This CDR3 has 15 amino acids. In germline, CDR1 is MNHEY, CDR2 SMNVEV (reference sequence). The CDR3 sequence is CASSRRDIYTDTQYF. Here the CDR3 DNA reads TGTGCCAGCAGTCGAAGGGACATCTACACAGATACGCAGTATTTT.

The genes are TRBV27 and TRBJ2-5; the match to TRBD2 covers 7 bases. CDR1 MNHEY and CDR2 SMNVEV come from the germline V gene (reference sequence). With 5 bases clipped from V and 3 bases from J, the junction kept 18 bases outside the gene matches. There are 18 residues in the CDR3. CDR3 in DNA: TGTGCCAGCAGTATGACAGCCGGGACTACCCTTCGGAAAGAGACCCAGTACTTC. Translating gives CASSMTAGTTLRKETQYF.

This chain links TRBV4-1 with TRBJ2-3, with D perhaps TRBD1 (6 bases). The CDR3 has 16 amino acids. Germline CDR1 reads MGHRA; CDR2 reads YSYEKL. V was clipped by 3 bases and J by 5 bases, with 18 bases between them. CDR3 in amino acids: CASSHSQGKPRDTQYF. CDR3 nucleotides: TGCGCCAGCAGCCACTCACAGGGAAAGCCACGAGATACGCAGTATTTT.

For the CDR3, the DNA is TGTGCCAGCAGCCCTGGAACAACTAGCGGGAGTTACAATGAGCAGTTCTTC. Translating gives CASSPGTTSGSYNEQFF. V and J are TRBV7-9 and TRBJ2-1; 11 bases are a match to TRBD2. Germline V gene lookup returns CDR1 SEHNR and CDR2 FQNEAQ (reference sequence). CDR3 size: 17 residues. J gave up 4 bases and V 5 bases, and 10 bases lay outside the gene matches.

The gene calls are TRBV7-2 and TRBJ1-6; TRBD1 matches at 9 bases. Germline V gene sequence: CDR1 SGHTA, CDR2 FQGNSA. The CDR3 has 15 amino acids. V gave up 5 bases and J gave up 7 bases; unmatched junction bases: 6. The chain's CDR3 is CASSGWGQGNSPLHF. The CDR3 DNA reads TGTGCCAGCAGCGGATGGGGACAGGGAAATTCACCCCTCCACTTT.

The J gene is TRBJ2-2, the V gene TRBV14; D might be TRBD2 (6 bases). Trimming removed 1 base from V and 1 base from J, with 13 bases in between. Germline-derived CDR1 and CDR2 are SGHDN and FVKESK. This CDR3 comprises 17 residues. CDR3 bases: TGTGCCAGCAGCCAAGGTGGTCCGGGGGAGAACACCGGGGAGCTGTTTTTT. Translation: CASSQGGPGENTGELFF.

The chain joins TRBV4-3 to TRBJ1-2; D remains unclear. The V end was cut by 0 bases, the J end by 5 bases, with 10 bases between. CDR3 length: 14 amino acids. Per germline, CDR1 LGHNA and CDR2 YSLEER. The chain's CDR3 is CASSQEVRGYGYTF. The DNA for the CDR3 is TGCGCCAGCAGCCAAGAAGTCAGAGGATATGGCTACACCTTC.

J is TRBJ2-2 and V is TRBV10-3; tentative D call: TRBD2 (5 bases). The germline CDR1 and CDR2 sequences are ENHRY and SYGVKD. V was pared by 8 bases and J by 1 base, with 11 bases between. The length of the CDR3 is 14 residues. The CDR3 coding sequence is TGTGCCATCTCGATAGCGATGAACACCGGGGAGCTGTTTTTT. It yields the protein CAISIAMNTGELFF.

The gene calls are TRBV7-8 and TRBJ2-4, with D possibly being TRBD2 (5 bases). CDR1 and CDR2 from the germline V gene are SGHVS and FQNEAQ. V was cut by 2 bases and J by 4 bases, with 12 bases left in between. The CDR3 has 15 amino acids. CDR3 bases: TGTGCCAGCAGCTTATTTGGAGGACGAAAAAACATTCAGTACTTC. Protein product: CASSLFGGRKNIQYF.

This chain connects TRBV18 to TRBJ2-5; D possibly corresponds to TRBD1 (6 bases). Germline-derived CDR1 and CDR2 are KGHSH and LQKENI. This CDR3 spans 15 amino acids. The ends were cut back, 3 bases at V and 6 bases at J, with 17 bases in the middle. In nucleotides, the CDR3 is TGTGCCAGCTCACCCCCGGGGACAATTACGAAGACCCAGTACTTC. Its translation: CASSPPGTITKTQYF.

This rearrangement joins TRBV10-3 to TRBJ1-1; D gene unclear. CDR3 length: 16 residues. The ends were cut back, 8 bases at V and 1 base at J, with 20 bases in the middle. Germline-derived CDR1 and CDR2 are ENHRY and SYGVKD. In DNA form, the CDR3 reads TGTGCCATCGTAAAAGGCATCGGAACAGCGAACACTGAAGCTTTCTTT. This encodes CAIVKGIGTANTEAFF.

V usage is TRBV2 and J usage is TRBJ1-5, with D possibly being TRBD1 (6 bases). The CDR3 spans 15 residues. In germline, CDR1 is SNHLY, CDR2 FYNNEI. V was clipped by 2 bases and J by 1 base, with 9 bases between them. Here the CDR3 DNA reads TGTGCCAGCAGTGAACGGGGGGGCAGCAATCAGCCCCAGCATTTT. Residues: CASSERGGSNQPQHF.

Here the CDR3 DNA reads TGTGCCAGCAGCTCCTCCCTACTAGCAGCCTACAATGAGCAGTTCTTC. Protein sequence: CASSSSLLAAYNEQFF. This sequence joins TRBV7-2 and TRBJ2-1, with TRBD2 as a possible D gene (6 bases). The CDR3 covers 16 residues. Germline V lookup: CDR1 SGHTA, CDR2 FQGNSA. The V and J ends lost 4 bases and 2 bases respectively, with 15 bases between them.

J is TRBJ1-6 and V is TRBV9; D uncertain. Trimming removed 4 bases from V and 9 bases from J, with 14 bases in between. This CDR3 is built from 14 residues. Germline V gives CDR1 SGDLS, CDR2 YYNGEE. CDR3 nucleotide sequence: TGTGCCAGCAGCACCGGTCCCGAGGGTTCACCCCTCCACTTT. Translated: CASSTGPEGSPLHF.